This passage covers 17 T cell receptor beta chains from one sample sequenced in a study of OX40 agonist ivuxolimab in advanced cancers. Profiled with immunoSEQ multiplex PCR; TCRdb holds only in-frame clones, not every one. The sample holds about 36,000 clones, approximately 78% seen once. The sequenced sample was CD4+ or CD8+ T cells sorted from blood, obtained in a trial of the OX40 agonist ivuxolimab. Receptor source: an adult with an advanced solid tumor such as melanoma, head and neck, liver or kidney cancer.

This clone was seen more than once but under ten times. The rearrangement uses TRBV28 and TRBJ2-5; possibly TRBD1 for D (6 bases). Trimming pared 5 bases from V and 5 bases from J, leaving 15 bases between. Germline lookup yields CDR1 MDHEN and CDR2 SYDVKM. The CDR3 runs 14 residues. The CDR3 spells CASSLTGWMETQYF. The CDR3, as DNA: TGTGCCAGCAGTCTTACAGGGTGGATGGAGACCCAGTACTTC.

The chain recombines TRBV6-5 with TRBJ1-2; D remains ambiguous. V lost 1 base and J lost 8, with 8 bases in between. The V gene's germline CDR1 is MNHEY and CDR2 SVGAGI. This CDR3 comprises 12 residues. The DNA of the CDR3 is TGTGCCAGCAGTTACTTCGGTGGGGGCTACACCTTC. It specifies CASSYFGGGYTF.

The chain uses TRBV6-1 and TRBJ1-1; D remains unclear. CDR1 is MNHNS, CDR2 SASEGT, per germline. The CDR3 loop spans 15 amino acids. Trimming removed 5 bases from V and 6 bases from J, with 19 bases in between. This CDR3 is CASSSPRTVGAEAFF. DNA for the CDR3: TGTGCCAGCAGTTCCCCCCGGACCGTTGGCGCTGAAGCTTTCTTT.

The rearrangement uses TRBV28 and TRBJ1-1; TRBD1 agrees at 8 bases. V was clipped by 2 bases and J by 4 bases; unmatched bases: 6. This CDR3 contains 15 residues. Germline V lookup: CDR1 MDHEN, CDR2 SYDVKM. CDR3 nucleotide sequence: TGTGCCAGCAGTTTAGGGTGGACAGGGCCCACTGAAGCTTTCTTT. Protein sequence: CASSLGWTGPTEAFF.

In DNA, the CDR3 is TGTGCCAGCAGTTTCGGCTACGAGCAGTACTTC. It codes for CASSFGYEQYF. This sequence joins TRBV6-5 and TRBJ2-7, with D unclear. Trimming shortened V by 4 bases and J by 3 bases, and 4 bases separated the two germline ends. Germline V gene sequence: CDR1 MNHEY, CDR2 SVGAGI. The CDR3 length is 11 residues.

The CDR3 region is CASSPRTGNEQFF. The CDR3 DNA follows: TGCGCCAGCAGCCCAAGAACAGGAAATGAGCAGTTCTTC. The chain carries TRBV4-1 and TRBJ2-1; D perhaps matches TRBD1 (5 bases). Germline V lookup: CDR1 MGHRA, CDR2 YSYEKL. This CDR3 spans 13 amino acids. V gave up 4 bases and J gave up 7 bases, with 11 bases separating them.

This clone was picked up a small number of times. The gene calls are TRBV15 and TRBJ2-2, with 12 nucleotides matching TRBD2. Germline V gives CDR1 LNHNV, CDR2 YYDKDF (reference sequence). This CDR3 spans 16 amino acids. With V trimmed by 7 bases and J by 4 bases, 7 bases remained unmatched. The CDR3 DNA is TGTGCCACCAAGCTAGCGGGGGGGCTAAGCACCGGGGAGCTGTTTTTT. It translates to CATKLAGGLSTGELFF.

The V and J genes are TRBV19 and TRBJ2-5, with TRBD1 as a possible D gene (5 bases). The DNA end lines up better with TRBJ2-7; the J call may be wrong. CDR3 length equals 13 residues. Germline CDR1 reads LNHDA; CDR2 reads SQIVND (reference sequence). The CDR3, as DNA: TGTGCCAGTAGTGACCAGGGATCCCTCGAGCAGTACTTC. Encoded protein: CASSDQGSLEQYF.

Concerning this clone itself: Mismatch with germline at one junction end may stem from a read error. The rearrangement uses TRBV6-1 and TRBJ2-1; 12 bases agree with TRBD2. The CDR3 is made up of 15 amino acids. Germline lookup yields CDR1 MNHNS and CDR2 SASEGT. CDR3 amino acids: CASSEGLAGSLRQFF. The CDR3 region has the DNA TGTGCCAGCAGCGAAGGACTAGCGGGGTCCTTAAGGCAGTTCTTC.

The genes are TRBV27 and TRBJ2-2; D is unclear. V was trimmed by 8 bases and J by 7 bases, leaving 20 bases between them. The germline V gene has CDR1 MNHEY and CDR2 SMNVEV (reference sequence). The CDR3 consists of 15 residues. CDR3 loop: CASGRWVSPSGELFF. CDR3 DNA sequence: TGTGCCAGCGGCCGGTGGGTGTCACCTAGCGGGGAGCTGTTTTTT.

This chain joins TRBV5-5 and TRBJ1-2; the D is unclear. Deletions cut 0 bases from V and 7 bases from J, with 16 bases between. The CDR3 has 15 residues. The germline V gene encodes CDR1 SGHKS and CDR2 YYEKEE (reference sequence). As DNA, the CDR3 is TGTGCCAGCAGCTTGGATATTGGCAGAGGTGGTGGCTACACCTTC. The encoded protein is CASSLDIGRGGGYTF.

This clone showed up just once. The genes are TRBV18 and TRBJ1-6; D unresolved. Trimming removed 4 bases from V and 11 bases from J, with 15 bases in between. This CDR3 is 14 amino acids long. Germline CDR1 reads KGHSH; CDR2 reads LQKENI. CDR3 sequence (DNA): TGTGCCAGCTCACAACAGAACGCTCAGGCACCCCTCCACTTT. It yields the protein CASSQQNAQAPLHF.

V is TRBV12-5 and J is TRBJ2-4; TRBD1 agrees at 8 bases. Germline assignment: CDR1 LGHNT and CDR2 FRNRAP. The CDR3 is 17 residues long. V was pared by 0 bases and J by 3 bases, with 7 bases of the junction left unmatched. CDR3: CASGLVPPGGVKNIQYF. As DNA, the CDR3 is TGTGCTAGTGGTTTGGTACCCCCAGGGGGCGTCAAAAACATTCAGTACTTC.

The chain links TRBV7-6 to TRBJ1-6; 7 bases are shared with TRBD1. This CDR3 has 15 residues. With 5 bases clipped from V and 5 bases from J, the junction kept 6 bases outside the gene matches. Germline CDR1 reads SGHVS; CDR2 reads FNYEAQ. CDR3 sequence reads: CASSAAGQNNSPLHF. Here the CDR3 DNA reads TGTGCCAGCAGCGCCGCGGGACAGAATAATTCACCCCTCCACTTT.

This clone was found once. The genes are TRBV11-2 and TRBJ2-2; TRBD2 matches 10 bases. Losses at the gene ends were 5 bases for V and 7 bases for J; bases not matched to a gene: 19. CDR3 length: 19 amino acids. The germline V gene encodes CDR1 SGHAT and CDR2 FQNNGV. CDR3 in amino acids: CASSRAVSGRRLKSGELFF. CDR3 sequence (DNA): TGTGCCAGCAGCCGAGCGGTTAGCGGGAGGAGGCTTAAAAGCGGGGAGCTGTTTTTT.

The V call is TRBV27, the J call TRBJ2-6, with TRBD2 matching over 8 bases. This CDR3 spans 17 amino acids. Germline V lookup: CDR1 MNHEY, CDR2 SMNVEV (reference sequence). Unmatched junction bases numbered 4, after V lost 2 bases and J lost 1 base. The DNA of the CDR3 is TGTGCCAGCAGTTTAGCGGGAGGACGGTCTGGGGCCAACGTCCTGACTTTC. This sequence encodes CASSLAGGRSGANVLTF.

The count of this clone is one. The CDR3 DNA reads as TGTGCCAGCAGTTCTAGCGGGGGGACCTACGAGCAGTACTTC. This encodes CASSSSGGTYEQYF. This rearrangement joins TRBV6-5 to TRBJ2-7, with 11 nucleotides matching TRBD2. The CDR3 has 14 residues. V was clipped by 4 bases and J by 2 bases; unmatched bases: 1. The germline V gene encodes CDR1 MNHEY and CDR2 SVGAGI.